This T cell receptor (beta chain) was identified during a study of blood T cell repertoires in COVID-19. In the study overall: Some COVID-19 samples were acute and others convalescent; all came from the United States, Italy and Spain. PBMCs, B-cell-depleted T cells, or T cells were the source of the cDNA or gDNA that made up the material.

In germline, CDR1 is DFQATT, CDR2 SNEGSKA (reference sequence). V lost 3 bases to trimming and J lost 3 bases; unmatched junction nucleotides: 3. CDR3 size: 14 residues. Original methodology: Estimation of nucleated cell counts relied on the amplification of reference gene primers. Clones were sequenced by immunoSEQ multiplex PCR, and TCRdb holds only the in-frame ones, with some missing. The D gene and trimming were derived from the DNA, and the V and J assignments and clone size from that table. The sample records approximately 150,000 clones, 88% being singletons. The chain has TRBV20-1 and TRBJ2-5; TRBD2 aligns across 11 bases. Sequencing was performed on peripheral blood. The sequence derives from a man in his forties or fifties who had recovered from COVID-19. Here the CDR3 DNA reads TGCAGTGCTAGTCAGGGACTAGCGGAAGAGACCCAGTACTTC. Its translation: CSASQGLAEETQYF.